This TCR beta chain was retrieved from a study of T cell clonotyping in hematopoietic cell transplantation (dated by TCRdb to the early 2020s). For context, the study as a whole: Pretransplant recipient samples were obtained after cytoreduction. In the study, more than 130 blood samples were gathered from approximately 33 consecutive transplant recipients and their related donors. Patients were recruited between September 2015 and 2017 and followed until September 2020 or death. The full study reports these points: After transplant, TCR diversity in recipients dropped, and pathologically expanded clonotypes increased progressively from day 30 to day 180. Only a small fraction of recipient repertoires overlapped donor repertoires, with over 95% appearing de novo at the given depth. Broader TCR repertoire diversity after transplant was predicted by Inverse Simpson Index values from donors and from recipients before transplant. The sample size was limited and the cells went unsorted, which meant the CD4 and CD8 repertoire contributions could not be told apart.

TCR beta CDR3 regions were amplified from genomic DNA with the immunoSEQ assay, a bias-controlled multiplex PCR using V- and J-specific primers. In a second PCR step, the CDR3 amplicons were tagged with a proprietary barcode plus Illumina adapter sequences. CDR3 libraries were sequenced on an Illumina MiSeq instrument. Per the original workflow: immunoSEQ Analyzer 3.0 was used for export and quality control, with R Bioconductor and Immunarch used for downstream analyses. Only productive rearrangements in the normalized downsampled data set went into calculating the repertoire metrics. In the normalized cohort, a clonotype counted as pathologically expanded if the clonotype was larger than 5 templates. Repertoire diversity was measured with the Inverse Simpson Index. To capture all clonotypes, CMV-specificity analyses were performed on the non-normalized data set. Entries here come from immuneACCESS through TCRdb and include only in-frame sequences with V and J called. Some clones fail to appear in such tables; in the studies checked, an unresolved V gene covers under half of the shortfall, and the cause of the remainder is unknown. V, J and clone size are taken as reported in that table, and D and trimming were inferred from the DNA itself. This sample lists about 10,000 clones; around 86% were detected once. Just under 15% of the sample lies in the top ten.

Interpreted using the paper, the time point label stands for: recipient sample about 28 days before transplant, after cytoreduction. Recipient blood was collected about 28 days before transplant and at days 30, 100 and 180 after transplant. Nuclei Lysis Solution was used to extract genomic DNA from fresh or cryopreserved unfractionated peripheral blood mononuclear cells. Notes on this clone: Its antigen is still unknown. The sample holds no much larger clone one base away, and base qualities are not on file.

Unmatched junction bases come to 4, with V trimmed by 3 bases and J by 5 bases. For CDR1 and CDR2, the germline V gene lists SGHNT and YENEEA. The CDR3 numbers 15 residues from cysteine through phenylalanine. The CDR3 DNA has 45 bases and is translated from base 1. Recombination connected TRBV11-3 to TRBJ2-2; 9 middle bases align to TRBD2. The clonotype originates from a woman aged 50 to 60 with chronic myeloid leukemia. Some clones in this sample may be carry-over from other donors' samples. The sample was peripheral blood mononuclear cells, taken before stem cell transplant. CDR3 loop: CASSLGAGGTGELFF. The bases read TGTGCCAGCAGCTTGGGAGCGGGAGGAACCGGGGAGCTGTTTTTT.